Listed below are T cell receptor beta chains from one sample, sequenced in a study of OX40 agonist ivuxolimab in advanced cancers. Only in-frame clones appear in the TCRdb table, and some are missing; sequencing was by immunoSEQ multiplex PCR. The sample carries approximately 34,000 clones, 88% recorded once. Sequences were derived from CD4+ or CD8+ T cells sorted from blood, sampled in a trial of the OX40 agonist ivuxolimab. These TCRs come from an adult with an advanced solid tumor such as melanoma, head and neck, liver or kidney cancer. The CDR3 runs from the conserved cysteine through the conserved F or W. D genes are given only for firm matches. The size of a clone is reported for some rows only, either as once, few or many, or as a class for expanded clones.

d_gene	v_gene	j_gene	abundance	CDR3aa	CDR3nt
TRBD1	TRBV4-2	TRBJ1-2	once	CASSQVAILGTVDHGYTF	TGTGCCAGCAGCCAAGTAGCAATCCTAGGGACAGTCGATCATGGCTACACCTTC
NA	TRBV29-1	TRBJ1-5	NA	CSVAYGANQPQHF	TGCAGCGTTGCTTACGGGGCCAATCAGCCCCAGCATTTT
NA	TRBV7-9	TRBJ1-2	few	CASRAGDNYGYTF	TGTGCCAGCAGAGCGGGGGATAACTATGGCTACACCTTC
TRBD1	TRBV6-1	TRBJ1-5	NA	CASSELGPTGGMGPQHF	TGTGCCAGCAGTGAATTAGGGCCCACAGGGGGCATGGGGCCCCAGCATTTT
TRBD2	TRBV7-8	TRBJ2-2	once	CASSLGLAGGPGELFF	TGTGCCAGCAGCTTAGGGTTAGCGGGGGGGCCCGGGGAGCTGTTTTTT
TRBD2	TRBV9	TRBJ2-2	NA	CASSVGLAGAGELFF	TGTGCCAGCAGCGTAGGACTAGCGGGGGCCGGGGAGCTGTTTTTT
TRBD1	TRBV7-9	TRBJ2-3	NA	CASPSWQGADTQYF	TGTGCCAGCCCCTCGTGGCAGGGGGCAGATACGCAGTATTTT
TRBD1	TRBV28	TRBJ2-7	NA	CASSWDRTYEQYF	TGTGCCAGCAGTTGGGACAGAACCTACGAGCAGTACTTC
NA	TRBV28	TRBJ2-7	NA	CASSSRDIYEQYF	TGTGCCAGCAGTTCCCGAGATATCTACGAGCAGTACTTC
NA	TRBV7-2	TRBJ2-7	once	CASSKYYEQYF	TGTGCCAGCAGCAAATACTACGAGCAGTACTTC
NA	TRBV5-1	TRBJ2-7	NA	CASSLVPTDTYEQYF	TGCGCCAGCAGCTTGGTTCCGACAGACACCTACGAGCAGTACTTC
NA	TRBV27	TRBJ2-2	once	CASSFSGNTGELFF	TGTGCCAGCAGTTTTTCGGGCAACACCGGGGAGCTGTTTTTT
NA	TRBV2	TRBJ2-7	NA	CASIVDYEQYF	TGTGCCAGCATAGTCGACTACGAGCAGTACTTC
NA	TRBV30	TRBJ2-7	NA	CAWAGSPHEQYF	TGTGCCTGGGCCGGGTCCCCCCACGAGCAGTACTTC
NA	TRBV7-9	TRBJ2-3	NA	CASKWGDTQYF	TGTGCCAGCAAATGGGGAGATACGCAGTATTTT
TRBD2	TRBV7-7	TRBJ2-5	NA	CASSPTSGVQETQYF	TGTGCTAGCAGCCCGACTAGCGGGGTACAAGAGACCCAGTACTTC
NA	TRBV2	TRBJ2-1	NA	CASSDQGGLAGTAYNEQFF	TGTGCCAGCAGTGACCAAGGGGGACTGGCGGGGACCGCCTACAATGAGCAGTTCTTC
NA	TRBV6-6	TRBJ2-7	NA	CASGGGTYEQYF	TGTGCCAGCGGTGGGGGTACCTACGAGCAGTACTTC
NA	TRBV7-9	TRBJ2-3	NA	CASSSSGRDADTQYF	TGTGCCAGCAGCTCCTCGGGCAGGGACGCAGATACGCAGTATTTT
TRBD2	TRBV27	TRBJ2-1	NA	CASSPAGGLGVQFF	TGTGCCAGCAGCCCGGCGGGGGGGCTCGGGGTACAGTTCTTC
NA	TRBV7-8	TRBJ2-3	NA	CASSLVATGRPDTQYF	TGTGCCAGCAGCTTAGTAGCCACAGGGAGGCCAGATACGCAGTATTTT
TRBD2	TRBV30	TRBJ2-7	NA	CAWGPGGPTYEQYF	TGTGCCTGGGGACCGGGGGGGCCCACCTACGAGCAGTACTTC
NA	TRBV7-9	TRBJ1-1	NA	CASVLGGDTEAFF	TGTGCCAGCGTATTAGGGGGGGACACTGAAGCTTTCTTT
NA	TRBV27	TRBJ2-5	NA	CASSLSSGIQETQYF	TGTGCCAGCAGTTTATCCTCCGGTATACAAGAGACCCAGTACTTC
TRBD2	TRBV11-2	TRBJ2-5	NA	CASSFSGEETQYF	TGTGCCAGCAGCTTCAGCGGGGAAGAGACCCAGTACTTC
TRBD2	TRBV2	TRBJ2-1	NA	CASGPPLAGDSNEQFF	TGTGCCAGCGGACCACCCCTAGCGGGGGACTCCAATGAGCAGTTCTTC
NA	TRBV6-1	TRBJ1-4	NA	CASSEFWREGDEKLFF	TGTGCCAGCAGTGAATTTTGGAGGGAGGGGGATGAAAAACTGTTTTTT
TRBD2	TRBV11-2	TRBJ2-2	NA	CASSPVMGLANTGELFF	TGTGCCAGCAGCCCCGTGATGGGACTAGCTAACACCGGGGAGCTGTTTTTT
NA	TRBV7-8	TRBJ2-2	few	CASSSALTVNTGELFF	TGTGCCAGCAGCTCGGCCTTGACAGTGAACACCGGGGAGCTGTTTTTT
NA	TRBV9	TRBJ2-6	NA	CASSVVPFASGANVLTF	TGTGCCAGCAGCGTAGTACCCTTCGCCTCTGGGGCCAACGTCCTGACTTTC
TRBD2	TRBV15	TRBJ2-2	NA	CATSPPGGGTGELFF	TGTGCCACCAGCCCCCCCGGGGGGGGCACCGGGGAGCTGTTTTTT
NA	TRBV27	TRBJ2-2	NA	CASSPGETGELFF	TGTGCCAGCAGCCCGGGGGAAACCGGGGAGCTGTTTTTT
NA	TRBV9	TRBJ1-3	NA	CASSVGGGSGNTIYF	TGTGCCAGCAGCGTAGGAGGAGGGTCTGGAAACACCATATATTTT
NA	TRBV10-3	TRBJ2-1	NA	CAISGDNEQFF	TGTGCCATCAGTGGCGACAATGAGCAGTTCTTC
NA	TRBV7-8	TRBJ2-3	NA	CASSVGGGTDTQYF	TGTGCCAGCAGCGTGGGGGGAGGCACAGATACGCAGTATTTT
TRBD2	TRBV23-1	TRBJ2-3	NA	CASSQSGLAGAADTQYF	TGCGCCAGCAGTCAATCGGGACTAGCGGGGGCTGCAGATACGCAGTATTTT
TRBD2	TRBV18	TRBJ2-3	few	CASSPVEQRGITDTQYF	TGTGCCAGCTCACCCGTCGAGCAGCGGGGTATCACAGATACGCAGTATTTT
TRBD2	TRBV9	TRBJ2-7	once	CASSVAPSGGAMTHEQYF	TGTGCCAGCAGCGTAGCTCCCAGCGGGGGGGCTATGACCCACGAGCAGTACTTC
NA	TRBV28	TRBJ2-7	NA	CASRGSGYYEQYF	TGTGCCAGCAGGGGATCGGGGTACTACGAGCAGTACTTC
NA	TRBV27	TRBJ2-2	NA	CAARAMNTGELFF	TGTGCCGCGCGGGCCATGAACACCGGGGAGCTGTTTTTT